The 29 T cell receptor beta chains given below trace back to one sample, sequenced in a study of OX40 agonist ivuxolimab in advanced cancers. Clones were sequenced by immunoSEQ multiplex PCR, and TCRdb holds only the in-frame ones, with some missing. The table shows about 82,000 clones, with 86% occurring only once. Sequenced material: CD4+ or CD8+ T cells sorted from blood, taken in a trial of the OX40 agonist ivuxolimab. These receptors all stem from an adult with an advanced solid tumor such as melanoma, head and neck, liver or kidney cancer.

This clone showed up just a few times. The CDR3 region is CASSTNTEAFF. For the CDR3, the DNA is TGTGCCAGCAGTACGAACACTGAAGCTTTCTTT. The chain is built from TRBV6-5 and TRBJ1-1; no reliable D call. Germline lookup yields CDR1 MNHEY and CDR2 SVGAGI. V was pared by 5 bases and J by 1 base, with 2 bases between. CDR3 length: 11 residues.

The chain couples TRBV6-5 to TRBJ1-3, with D unresolved. Per the germline V gene, CDR1 is MNHEY and CDR2 is SVGAGI. The ends were cut back, 2 bases at V and 3 bases at J, with 5 bases in the middle. This CDR3 region has 13 residues. DNA of the CDR3: TGTGCCAGCAGTTACGAAGTTGGAAACACCATATATTTT. This codes for CASSYEVGNTIYF.

This clone has more than one count but fewer than ten. V and J are TRBV7-8 and TRBJ1-2, with D hard to call. Germline lookup yields CDR1 SGHVS and CDR2 FQNEAQ. This CDR3 region has 13 residues. Trimming pared 5 bases from V and 7 bases from J, leaving 14 bases between. For the CDR3, the DNA is TGTGCCAGCAGCCCTCATGGGAAGGGTGGCTACACCTTC. Encoded protein: CASSPHGKGGYTF.

This clone came up a few times. Other DNA sequences in this sample translate to the same CDR3. The chain employs TRBV4-2 and TRBJ1-1; possibly TRBD1 for D (5 bases). V lost 1 base and J lost 7, with 13 bases in between. CDR1 and CDR2 from the germline V gene are LGHNA and YNFKEQ. The CDR3 has 14 amino acids. This CDR3 is CASSQAGGRDEAFF. In DNA form, the CDR3 reads TGTGCCAGCAGCCAAGCGGGCGGCAGGGATGAAGCTTTCTTT.

The gene calls are TRBV4-3 and TRBJ2-5, with TRBD2 matching 7 bases. Trimming at V came to 0 bases and at J to 7 bases, leaving 11 bases not matched to a gene. This CDR3 has 16 amino acids. Per the germline V gene, CDR1 is LGHNA and CDR2 is YSLEER. The CDR3, as DNA: TGCGCCAGCAGCCAAGATATGGCCCCCGGCGGGAGGACCCAGTACTTC. It is translated as CASSQDMAPGGRTQYF.

The V and J genes are TRBV15 and TRBJ1-2; TRBD1 might be the D (6 bases). The V gene's germline CDR1 is LNHNV and CDR2 YYDKDF (reference sequence). The CDR3 runs to 15 residues. The V end was cut by 1 base, the J end by 3 bases, with 12 bases between. This CDR3 is CATSRGGGQDYGYTF. For the CDR3, the DNA is TGTGCCACCAGCAGAGGAGGGGGGCAGGACTATGGCTACACCTTC.

This clone has just one count. The V gene is TRBV30, the J gene TRBJ1-1; TRBD1 might be the D (5 bases). The CDR3 runs 13 residues. V lost 4 bases and J lost 1, with 10 bases in between. Germline CDR1 reads GTSNPN; CDR2 reads SVGIG (reference sequence). The CDR3 DNA reads as TGTGCCTGGATGGACAAACAGAACACTGAAGCTTTCTTT. Translation: CAWMDKQNTEAFF. Filled out from reference TRBV30 and TRBJ1-1, the complete variable domain reads SQTIHQWPATLVQPVGSPLSLECTVEGTSNPNLYWYRQAAGRGLQLLFYSVGIGQISSEVPQNLSASRPQDRQFILSSKKLLLSDSGFYLCAWMDKQNTEAFFGQGTRLTVV.

The rearrangement uses TRBV2 and TRBJ2-7; D might be TRBD2 (6 bases). V dropped 8 bases and J dropped 7 bases, with 18 bases sitting between them. From germline, CDR1 is SNHLY and CDR2 FYNNEI. The CDR3 length is 13 residues. The CDR3, as DNA: TGTGCCAGCTGGGACGGGGGTGCTTGGGAGCAGTACTTC. This gives the protein CASWDGGAWEQYF.

CDR3 protein: CAWSVGTSGRGGEQFF. CDR3 bases: TGTGCCTGGAGTGTGGGGACTAGCGGGAGAGGGGGTGAGCAGTTCTTC. The V gene is TRBV30, the J gene TRBJ2-1, with 14 bases lining up with TRBD2. Trimming cost V 0 bases and J 9 bases; bases outside gene matches: 7. The CDR3 is 16 amino acids. The V gene's germline CDR1 is GTSNPN and CDR2 SVGIG (reference sequence).

The chain couples TRBV4-1 to TRBJ2-6; D might be TRBD1 (6 bases). The length of the CDR3 is 17 residues. V was cut by 2 bases and J by 0 bases, with 11 bases left in between. The germline V gene has CDR1 MGHRA and CDR2 YSYEKL. CDR3: CASSQPTGSSGANVLTF. CDR3 nucleotides: TGCGCCAGCAGCCAACCTACAGGGTCCTCTGGGGCCAACGTCCTGACTTTC.

The chain recombines TRBV7-9 with TRBJ2-7; TRBD1 might be the D (5 bases). The CDR3 is made up of 14 amino acids. Germline lookup yields CDR1 SEHNR and CDR2 FQNEAQ (reference sequence). With 5 bases removed from V and 6 bases from J, the gap between germline ends came to 17 bases. In DNA form, the CDR3 reads TGTGCCAGCAGCAGATTGGACGCAAGGGGCGAGCAGTACTTC. Translated, it gives CASSRLDARGEQYF.

This chain connects TRBV5-6 to TRBJ2-1; TRBD2 matches at 7 bases. Germline V gene lookup returns CDR1 SGHDT and CDR2 YYEEEE. V lost 4 bases, J lost 4 bases, and 8 bases stayed unmatched. The CDR3 runs 15 residues. The CDR3 region has the DNA TGTGCCAGCAGCCCCTTGGGGGGGGTTTACAATGAGCAGTTCTTC. Encoded protein: CASSPLGGVYNEQFF.

This chain joins TRBV6-1 and TRBJ1-5, with 8 bases identical to TRBD1. There are 16 residues in the CDR3. The V segment lost 0 bases and the J segment 6 bases; nucleotides outside the gene matches: 7. Looked up from germline, CDR1 is MNHNS and CDR2 is SASEGT. The CDR3 DNA reads as TGTGCCAGCAGTGAAGCGAGAGGACAGGGAAGTCAGCCCCAGCATTTT. It encodes CASSEARGQGSQPQHF.

The V and J genes are TRBV7-3 and TRBJ2-3, with 11 bases lining up with TRBD2. Looked up from germline, CDR1 is SGHTA and CDR2 is FQGTGA. This CDR3 has 15 amino acids. The V segment lost 4 bases and the J segment 2 bases; nucleotides outside the gene matches: 2. As DNA, the CDR3 is TGTGCCAGCAGCTCTAGCGGGGGGAACACAGATACGCAGTATTTT. It translates to CASSSSGGNTDTQYF.

As for this clone: Other DNA sequences within the sample encode an identical CDR3. The CDR3 DNA reads as TGTGCCAGCAGCCTTCAGGGGGCTGATTCACCCCTCCACTTT. This encodes CASSLQGADSPLHF. The chain recombines TRBV7-3 with TRBJ1-6, with 8 bases matching TRBD1. This CDR3 has 14 residues. V gave up 5 bases and J gave up 8 bases; unmatched junction bases: 5. Germline V gene lookup returns CDR1 SGHTA and CDR2 FQGTGA.

The rearrangement links TRBV19 to TRBJ1-2; 8 nucleotides line up with TRBD1. Trimming removed 4 bases from V and 8 bases from J; junction bases left unmatched: 9. The CDR3 sequence is 14 residues long. Germline loops: CDR1 LNHDA, CDR2 SQIVND (reference sequence). Here the CDR3 reads CASSSFQGAGGYTF. CDR3 bases: TGTGCCAGTAGTAGTTTCCAGGGGGCAGGAGGCTACACCTTC.

In this sample, this clone turned up once. The chain recombines TRBV7-3 with TRBJ2-2; 10 positions agree with TRBD1. Germline CDR1 reads SGHTA; CDR2 reads FQGTGA. Trimming took 5 bases from V and 9 from J; bases not matched to a gene: 6. This CDR3 has 14 amino acids. The chain's CDR3 is CASSVDRGRRELFF. In DNA form, the CDR3 reads TGTGCCAGCAGCGTAGACAGGGGGCGAAGGGAGCTGTTTTTT.

This CDR3 is CASALAGFTYEQYF. In nucleotides, the CDR3 is TGTGCCAGCGCCCTAGCGGGTTTTACCTACGAGCAGTACTTC. The V call is TRBV6-1, the J call TRBJ2-7, with 8 bases lining up with TRBD2. Germline assignment: CDR1 MNHNS and CDR2 SASEGT. This CDR3 comprises 14 residues. J was trimmed by 2 bases and V by 8 bases; bases with no gene match: 8.

This clone was detected only once. The V gene is TRBV7-2, the J gene TRBJ2-5, with 13 bases that match TRBD2. Germline trimming cut 0 bases from V and 5 bases from J; bases unmatched to any gene: 3. CDR1 and CDR2 from the germline V gene are SGHTA and FQGNSA. CDR3 length: 16 amino acids. CDR3 protein: CASSLAGTSGMETQYF. The DNA of the CDR3 is TGTGCCAGCAGCTTAGCCGGGACTAGCGGGATGGAGACCCAGTACTTC. The entire variable domain, with the rest obtained from reference TRBV7-2 and TRBJ2-5, is as follows: GAGVSQSPSNKVTEKGKDVELRCDPISGHTALYWYRQSLGQGLEFLIYFQGNSAPDKSGLPSDRFSAERTGGSVSTLTIQRTQQEDSAVYLCASSLAGTSGMETQYFGPGTRLLVL.

The chain recombines TRBV6-5 with TRBJ1-4, with TRBD1 as a possible D gene (6 bases). Trimming shortened V by 5 bases and J by 4 bases, and 11 bases separated the two germline ends. Looked up from germline, CDR1 is MNHEY and CDR2 is SVGAGI. The CDR3 consists of 14 residues. The CDR3 spells CASSTDRINEKLFF. The DNA of the CDR3 is TGTGCCAGCAGTACCGACAGGATTAATGAAAAACTGTTTTTT.

This clone was detected only a few times. J is TRBJ2-7 and V is TRBV11-2; TRBD2 matches 12 bases. The V and J ends lost 5 bases and 2 bases, in that order; junction bases with no gene match: 4. This CDR3 is 15 amino acids long. Germline loops: CDR1 SGHAT, CDR2 FQNNGV. CDR3 region: CASSLGLAGPYEQYF. CDR3 DNA: TGTGCCAGCAGCCTCGGACTAGCGGGGCCCTACGAGCAGTACTTC.

This clone occurred once. The genes are TRBV19 and TRBJ1-1; D perhaps matches TRBD1 (5 bases). The length of the CDR3 is 12 residues. Looked up from germline, CDR1 is LNHDA and CDR2 is SQIVND (reference sequence). V lost 7 bases and J 6 bases, leaving 12 bases between the germline ends. The CDR3 region is CASKNRGAEAFF. In nucleotides, the CDR3 is TGTGCCAGTAAGAATCGGGGGGCTGAAGCTTTCTTT. The complete variable domain, with remaining parts taken from reference TRBV19 and TRBJ1-1, reads DGGITQSPKYLFRKEGQNVTLSCEQNLNHDAMYWYRQDPGQGLRLIYYSQIVNDFQKGDIAEGYSVSREKKESFPLTVTSAQKNPTAFYLCASKNRGAEAFFGQGTRLTVV.

The V gene is TRBV19, the J gene TRBJ2-7; tentative D call: TRBD1 (5 bases). CDR1 is LNHDA and CDR2 is SQIVND in the germline V gene (reference sequence). There are 17 residues in the CDR3. V was trimmed by 3 bases and J by 0 bases, leaving 18 bases between them. In DNA form, the CDR3 reads TGTGCCAGTAGTATGGCGTTCGGCAGGGCAAGCTCCTACGAGCAGTACTTC. Its protein is CASSMAFGRASSYEQYF.

The V call is TRBV11-3, the J call TRBJ2-2, with a tentative D call TRBD2 (6 bases). Germline CDR1 reads SGHNT; CDR2 reads YENEEA. V gave up 2 bases and J gave up 6 bases, with 13 bases separating them. CDR3 length: 15 amino acids. CDR3 nucleotides: TGTGCCAGCAGCTTAACGTATCCTAGCGCCGGGGAGCTGTTTTTT. It yields the protein CASSLTYPSAGELFF.

This clone was recorded only once. This sequence joins TRBV10-3 and TRBJ1-5, with TRBD1 identical over 7 bases. The ends lost 6 bases at V and 7 bases at J; junction bases unmatched: 9. The CDR3 consists of 14 residues. Per the germline V gene, CDR1 is ENHRY and CDR2 is SYGVKD. The CDR3 loop is CAISQTGEGQPQHF. In nucleotides, the CDR3 is TGTGCCATCAGCCAAACAGGGGAGGGACAGCCCCAGCATTTT.

This sequence joins TRBV29-1 and TRBJ2-1; no clear D. This CDR3 has 13 residues. V was shortened by 3 bases and J by 4 bases, with 10 bases between the two germline ends. Per germline, CDR1 SQVTM and CDR2 ANQGSEA. The CDR3 is CSVEAEQYNEQFF. The DNA of the CDR3 is TGCAGCGTTGAGGCGGAACAATACAATGAGCAGTTCTTC.

V gene TRBV4-1 combines with J gene TRBJ2-1; D unclear. Germline V gene lookup returns CDR1 MGHRA and CDR2 YSYEKL. CDR3 length: 16 amino acids. V was trimmed by 6 bases and J by 0 bases, leaving 15 bases between them. The DNA for the CDR3 is TGCGCCAGCAGTCAACCCTCCGACTTCTCCTACAATGAGCAGTTCTTC. This sequence encodes CASSQPSDFSYNEQFF.

The rearrangement links TRBV5-3 to TRBJ1-1; 9 bases are a match to TRBD1. TRBV5-3 is filed as an ORF, its function uncertain. The V segment lost 4 bases and the J segment 4 bases; nucleotides outside the gene matches: 8. The CDR3 has 15 residues. The CDR3 loop is CARSGAGTGLTEAFF. CDR3 sequence (DNA): TGTGCCAGAAGCGGCGCCGGGACAGGGCTCACTGAAGCTTTCTTT.

The J gene is TRBJ2-3, the V gene TRBV7-8, with 12 nucleotides matching TRBD2. This CDR3 has 18 amino acids. Germline lookup yields CDR1 SGHVS and CDR2 FQNEAQ. Trimming took 1 base from V and 3 from J; bases not matched to a gene: 8. In DNA form, the CDR3 reads TGTGCCAGCAGCTTAGTGCCCGCGACTAGCGGGAGTACAGATACGCAGTATTTT. Amino acid sequence: CASSLVPATSGSTDTQYF.